What follows describes a single TCR beta chain. Its cognate antigen is unknown. This PCR relied on a set of 60 Vbeta primers and 13 Jbeta primers. This table comes from immunoSEQ multiplex PCR, and its TCRdb copy is limited to in-frame clones, with some not included. The sample carries roughly 180,000 clones, 81% recorded once. This entry is derived from a study of cytomegalovirus exposure and HLA in healthy donors. Whole-study findings and limits: What a later analysis reportedly showed was that an Asian-associated ancestry cluster had fewer N-insertions than the 666-donor mean. The likely explanation for a cluster of highly shared sequence variants was sequencing artifact. A prior analysis recorded that most TCR beta V segments were productive about 90% or about 30% of the time.

Germline CDR1 SGHRS, CDR2 YFSETQ. The CDR3 covers 13 residues. V gave up 3 bases and J gave up 6 bases; unmatched junction bases: 3. This sequence originates from a woman aged 18-29 years in good health and CMV-seropositive. The chain recombines TRBV5-1 with TRBJ2-1, with TRBD2 matching over 7 bases. Material: PBMCs. CDR3 bases: TGCGCCAGCAGCTCGAGGACTAGCAATGAGCAGTTCTTC. Its protein product is CASSSRTSNEQFF.